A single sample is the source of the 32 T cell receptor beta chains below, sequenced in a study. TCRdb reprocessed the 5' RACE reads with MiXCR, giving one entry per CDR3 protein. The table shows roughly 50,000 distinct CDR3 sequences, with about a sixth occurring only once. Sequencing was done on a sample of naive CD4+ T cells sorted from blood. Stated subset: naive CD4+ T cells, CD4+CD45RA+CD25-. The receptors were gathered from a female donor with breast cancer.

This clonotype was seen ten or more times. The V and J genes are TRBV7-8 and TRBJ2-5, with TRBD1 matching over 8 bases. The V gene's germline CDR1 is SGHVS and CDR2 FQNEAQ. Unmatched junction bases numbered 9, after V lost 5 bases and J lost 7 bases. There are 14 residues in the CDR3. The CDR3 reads CASSLDREVGTQYF. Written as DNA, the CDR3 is TGTGCCAGCAGCCTGGACAGGGAAGTGGGGACCCAGTACTTC. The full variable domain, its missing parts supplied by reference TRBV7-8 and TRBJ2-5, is GAGVSQSPRYKVAKRGQDVALRCDPISGHVSLFWYQQALGQGPEFLTYFQNEAQLDKSGLPSDRFFAERPEGSVSTLKIQRTQQEDSAVYLCASSLDREVGTQYFGPGTRLLVL.

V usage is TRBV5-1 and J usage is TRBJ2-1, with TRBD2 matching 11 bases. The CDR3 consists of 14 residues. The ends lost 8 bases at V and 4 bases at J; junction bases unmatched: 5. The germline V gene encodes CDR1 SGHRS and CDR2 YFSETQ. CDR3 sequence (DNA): TGCGCCAGTACCGGGACTAGCGGTTACAATGAGCAGTTCTTC. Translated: CASTGTSGYNEQFF.

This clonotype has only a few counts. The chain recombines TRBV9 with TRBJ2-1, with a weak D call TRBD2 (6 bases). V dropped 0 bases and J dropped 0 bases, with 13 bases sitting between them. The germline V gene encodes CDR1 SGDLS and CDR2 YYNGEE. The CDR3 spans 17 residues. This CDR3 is CASSVGEVGSSYNEQFF. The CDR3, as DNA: TGTGCCAGCAGCGTAGGGGAAGTCGGGAGCTCCTACAATGAGCAGTTCTTC. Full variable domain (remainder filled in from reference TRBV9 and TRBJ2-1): DSGVTQTPKHLITATGQRVTLRCSPRSGDLSVYWYQQSLDQGLQFLIQYYNGEERAKGNILERFSAQQFPDLHSELNLSSLELGDSALYFCASSVGEVGSSYNEQFFGPGTRLTVL.

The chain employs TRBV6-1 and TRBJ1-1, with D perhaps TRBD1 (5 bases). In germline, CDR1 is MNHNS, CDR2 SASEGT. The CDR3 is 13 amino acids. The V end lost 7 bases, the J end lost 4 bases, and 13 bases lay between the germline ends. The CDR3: CASNPRGSTEAFF. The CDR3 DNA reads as TGTGCCAGCAACCCACGGGGGAGCACTGAAGCTTTCTTT.

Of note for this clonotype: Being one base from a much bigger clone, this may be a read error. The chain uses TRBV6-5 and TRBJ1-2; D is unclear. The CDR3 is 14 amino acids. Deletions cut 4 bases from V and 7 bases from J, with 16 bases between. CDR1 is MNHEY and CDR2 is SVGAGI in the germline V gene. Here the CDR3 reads CASSSNGWVRGYTF. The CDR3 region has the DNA TGTGCCAGCAGTTCCAACGGGTGGGTACGTGGCTACACCTTC.

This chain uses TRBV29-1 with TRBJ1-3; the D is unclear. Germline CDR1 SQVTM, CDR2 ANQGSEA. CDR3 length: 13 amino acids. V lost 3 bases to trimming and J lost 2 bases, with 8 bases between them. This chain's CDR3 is CSVDGSAGNTIYF. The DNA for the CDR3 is TGCAGCGTTGACGGGAGTGCTGGAAACACCATATATTTT. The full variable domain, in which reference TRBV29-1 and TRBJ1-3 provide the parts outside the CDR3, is SAVISQKPSRDICQRGTSLTIQCQVDSQVTMMFWYRQQPGQSLTLIATANQGSEATYESGFVIDKFPISRPNLTFSTLTVSNMSPEDSSIYLCSVDGSAGNTIYFGEGSWLTVV.

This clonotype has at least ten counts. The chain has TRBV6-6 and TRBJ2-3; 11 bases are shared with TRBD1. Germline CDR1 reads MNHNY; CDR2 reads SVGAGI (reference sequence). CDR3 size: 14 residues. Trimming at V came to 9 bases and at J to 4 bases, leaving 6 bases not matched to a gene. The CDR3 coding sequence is TGTGCCAGTACACCGGGACAGGGGGCAGATACGCAGTATTTT. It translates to CASTPGQGADTQYF.

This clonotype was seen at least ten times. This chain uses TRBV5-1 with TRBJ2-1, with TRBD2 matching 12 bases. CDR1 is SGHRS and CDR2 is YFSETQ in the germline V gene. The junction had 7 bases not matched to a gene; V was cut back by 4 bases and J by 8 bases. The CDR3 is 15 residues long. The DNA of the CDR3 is TGCGCCAGCAGCCCCGGACTAGCGGGATCCGATGAGCAGTTCTTC. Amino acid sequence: CASSPGLAGSDEQFF.

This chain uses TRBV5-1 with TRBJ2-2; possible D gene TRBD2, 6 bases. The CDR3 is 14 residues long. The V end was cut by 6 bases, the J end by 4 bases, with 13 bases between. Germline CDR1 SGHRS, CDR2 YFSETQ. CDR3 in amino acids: CASTAHGGTGELFF. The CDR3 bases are TGCGCCAGCACCGCCCACGGGGGCACCGGGGAGCTGTTTTTT. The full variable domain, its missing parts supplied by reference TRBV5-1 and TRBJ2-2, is KAGVTQTPRYLIKTRGQQVTLSCSPISGHRSVSWYQQTPGQGLQFLFEYFSETQRNKGNFPGRFSGRQFSNSRSEMNVSTLELGDSALYLCASTAHGGTGELFFGEGSRLTVL.

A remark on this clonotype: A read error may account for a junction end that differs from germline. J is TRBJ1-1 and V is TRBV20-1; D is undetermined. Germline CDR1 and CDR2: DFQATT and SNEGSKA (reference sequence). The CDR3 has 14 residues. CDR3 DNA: TGCAGTGCTAGAGATCCCCGGGCTAACACTGAAGCTCTCTTT. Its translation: CSARDPRANTEALF.

The CDR3 nucleotides read TGCGCCAGCAGCGCAATTGGACCCGGACAGGGAAGGACTAGCGGGATTTTCTCCTACGAGCAGTACTTC. Translated: CASSAIGPGQGRTSGIFSYEQYF. The chain uses TRBV5-1 and TRBJ2-7; the match to TRBD2 covers 12 bases. This CDR3 is 23 amino acids long. CDR1 is SGHRS, CDR2 YFSETQ, per germline. The V segment lost 4 bases and the J segment 0 bases; nucleotides outside the gene matches: 26.

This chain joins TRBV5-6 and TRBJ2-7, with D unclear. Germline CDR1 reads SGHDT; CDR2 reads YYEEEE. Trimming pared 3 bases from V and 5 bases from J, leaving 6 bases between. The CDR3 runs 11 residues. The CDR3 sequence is CASSSTDEQYF. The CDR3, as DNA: TGTGCCAGCAGCTCTACCGACGAGCAGTACTTC.

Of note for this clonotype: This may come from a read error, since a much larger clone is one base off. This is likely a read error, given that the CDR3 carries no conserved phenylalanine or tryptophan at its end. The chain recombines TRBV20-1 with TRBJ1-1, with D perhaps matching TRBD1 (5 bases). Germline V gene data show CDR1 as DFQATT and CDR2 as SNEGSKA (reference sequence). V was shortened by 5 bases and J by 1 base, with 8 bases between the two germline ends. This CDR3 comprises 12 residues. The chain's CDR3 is CSAYDRNTEAFI. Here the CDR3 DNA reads TGCAGTGCTTACGACAGGAACACTGAAGCTTTCATT.

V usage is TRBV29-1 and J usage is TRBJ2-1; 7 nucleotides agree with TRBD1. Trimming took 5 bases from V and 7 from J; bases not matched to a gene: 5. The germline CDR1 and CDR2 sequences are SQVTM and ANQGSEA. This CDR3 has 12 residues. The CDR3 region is CSVPTGWNEQFF. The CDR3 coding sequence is TGCAGCGTTCCGACAGGGTGGAATGAGCAGTTCTTC.

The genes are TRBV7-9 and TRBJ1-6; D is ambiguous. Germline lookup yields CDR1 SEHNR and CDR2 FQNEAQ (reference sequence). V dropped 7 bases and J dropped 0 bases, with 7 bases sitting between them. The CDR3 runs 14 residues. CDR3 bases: TGTGCCAGCAAGACAAGCTCCTATAATTCACCCCTCCACTTT. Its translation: CASKTSSYNSPLHF. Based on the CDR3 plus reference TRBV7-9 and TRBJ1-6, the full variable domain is DTGVSQNPRHKITKRGQNVTFRCDPISEHNRLYWYRQTLGQGPEFLTYFQNEAQLEKSRLLSDRFSAERPKGSFSTLEIQRTEQGDSAMYLCASKTSSYNSPLHFGNGTRLTVT.

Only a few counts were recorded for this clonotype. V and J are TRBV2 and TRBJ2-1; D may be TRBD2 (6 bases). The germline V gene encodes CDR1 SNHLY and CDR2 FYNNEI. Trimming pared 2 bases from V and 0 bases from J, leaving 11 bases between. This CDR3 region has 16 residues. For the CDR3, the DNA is TGTGCCAGCAGTGAACCCGCGGGGAGCTCCTACAATGAGCAGTTCTTC. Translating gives CASSEPAGSSYNEQFF.

The CDR3: CASSAGGVDNEQFF. The DNA for the CDR3 is TGCGCCAGCAGCGCCGGGGGGGTCGACAATGAGCAGTTCTTC. The chain carries TRBV5-1 and TRBJ2-1; 8 bases are a match to TRBD2. This CDR3 region has 14 residues. Germline V gives CDR1 SGHRS, CDR2 YFSETQ. J gave up 5 bases and V 4 bases, and 5 bases lay outside the gene matches. Looking up the rest from reference TRBV5-1 and TRBJ2-1 gives the full variable domain: KAGVTQTPRYLIKTRGQQVTLSCSPISGHRSVSWYQQTPGQGLQFLFEYFSETQRNKGNFPGRFSGRQFSNSRSEMNVSTLELGDSALYLCASSAGGVDNEQFFGPGTRLTVL.

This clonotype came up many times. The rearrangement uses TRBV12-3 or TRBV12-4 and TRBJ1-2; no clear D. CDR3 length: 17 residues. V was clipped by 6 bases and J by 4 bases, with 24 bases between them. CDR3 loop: CASSSPGVRVGSYGYTF. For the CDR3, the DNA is TGTGCCAGCAGCAGTCCGGGCGTCCGGGTGGGGAGCTATGGCTACACCTTC.

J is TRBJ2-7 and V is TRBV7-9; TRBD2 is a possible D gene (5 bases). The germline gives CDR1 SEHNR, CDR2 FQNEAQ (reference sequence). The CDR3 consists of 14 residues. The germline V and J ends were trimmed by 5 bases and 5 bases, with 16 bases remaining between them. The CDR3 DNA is TGTGCCAGCAGCGGGAGTGTTAGCTGGGACGAGCAGTACTTC. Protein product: CASSGSVSWDEQYF.

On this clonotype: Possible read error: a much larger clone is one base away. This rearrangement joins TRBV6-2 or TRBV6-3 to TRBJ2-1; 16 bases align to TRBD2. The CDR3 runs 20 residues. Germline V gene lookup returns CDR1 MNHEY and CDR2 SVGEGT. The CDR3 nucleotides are TGTACCAGCAGTTACAACCCCGGGACTAGCGGGAGGGCCTTATACAATGAGCAGTTCTTC. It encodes CTSSYNPGTSGRALYNEQFF.

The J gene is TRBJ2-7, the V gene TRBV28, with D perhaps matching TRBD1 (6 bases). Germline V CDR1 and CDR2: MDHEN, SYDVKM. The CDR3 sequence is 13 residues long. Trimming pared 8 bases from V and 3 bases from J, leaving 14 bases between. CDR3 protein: CASQGTSYYEQYF. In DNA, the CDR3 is TGTGCCAGCCAGGGGACCTCCTACTACGAGCAGTACTTC.

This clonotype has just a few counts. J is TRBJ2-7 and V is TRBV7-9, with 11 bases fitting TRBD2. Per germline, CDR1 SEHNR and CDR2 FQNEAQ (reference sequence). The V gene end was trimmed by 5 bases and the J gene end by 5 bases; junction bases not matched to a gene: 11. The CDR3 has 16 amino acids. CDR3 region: CASSLAETSGIDEQYF. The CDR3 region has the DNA TGTGCCAGCAGCCTTGCGGAGACTAGCGGGATTGACGAGCAGTACTTC.

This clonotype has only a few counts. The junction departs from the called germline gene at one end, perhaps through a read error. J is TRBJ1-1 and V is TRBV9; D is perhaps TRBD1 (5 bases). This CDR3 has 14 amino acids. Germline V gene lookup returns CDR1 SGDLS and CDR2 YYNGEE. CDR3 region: CACSVGGYGTEAFF. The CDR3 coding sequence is TGTGCCTGCAGCGTTGGGGGTTATGGCACTGAAGCTTTCTTT.

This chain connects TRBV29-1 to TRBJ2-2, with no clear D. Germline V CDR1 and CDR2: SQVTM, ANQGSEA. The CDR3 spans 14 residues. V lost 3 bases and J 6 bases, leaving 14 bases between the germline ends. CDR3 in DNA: TGCAGCGTTGAGGCCAGGTGGATGTCCGGGGAGCTGTTTTTT. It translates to CSVEARWMSGELFF.

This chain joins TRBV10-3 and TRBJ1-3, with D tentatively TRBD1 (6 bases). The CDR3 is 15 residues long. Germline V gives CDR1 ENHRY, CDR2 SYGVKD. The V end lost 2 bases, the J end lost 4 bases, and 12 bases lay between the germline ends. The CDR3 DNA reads TGTGCCATCAGTGAGGCCACAGGGAAAGGAAACACCATATATTTT. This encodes CAISEATGKGNTIYF.

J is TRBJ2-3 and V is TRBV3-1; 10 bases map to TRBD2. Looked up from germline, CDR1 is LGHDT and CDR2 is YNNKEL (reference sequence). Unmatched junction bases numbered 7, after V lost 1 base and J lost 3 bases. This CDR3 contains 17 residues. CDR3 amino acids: CASSQGPPGLATDTQYF. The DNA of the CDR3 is TGTGCCAGCAGCCAAGGCCCCCCGGGACTAGCGACAGATACGCAGTATTTT.

CDR3 nucleotides: TGTGCCAGCAGTCCCCCAGGGTTCAATCACAATGAGCAGTTCTTC. It specifies CASSPPGFNHNEQFF. The chain links TRBV12-3 or TRBV12-4 to TRBJ2-1; perhaps TRBD1 as D (5 bases). V gave up 5 bases and J gave up 5 bases, with 16 bases separating them. There are 15 residues in the CDR3.

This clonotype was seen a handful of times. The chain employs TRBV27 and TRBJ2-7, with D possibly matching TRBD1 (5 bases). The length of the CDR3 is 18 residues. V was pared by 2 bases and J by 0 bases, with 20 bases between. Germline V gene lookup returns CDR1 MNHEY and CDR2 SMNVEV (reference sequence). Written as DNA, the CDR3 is TGTGCCAGCAGTTTAGGGATGCCGGACACCGAGAACTCCTACGAGCAGTACTTC. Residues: CASSLGMPDTENSYEQYF.

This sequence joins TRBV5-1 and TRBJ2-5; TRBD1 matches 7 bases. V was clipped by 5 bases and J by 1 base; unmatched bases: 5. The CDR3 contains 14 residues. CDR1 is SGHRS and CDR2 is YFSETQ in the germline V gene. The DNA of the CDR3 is TGCGCCAGCAGACCAGGACAGGCCCAAGAGACCCAGTACTTC. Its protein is CASRPGQAQETQYF.

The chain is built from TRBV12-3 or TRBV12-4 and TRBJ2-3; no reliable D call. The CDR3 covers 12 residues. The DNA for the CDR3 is TGTGCGACCCGCCCTAGCACAGATACGCAGTATTTT. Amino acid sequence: CATRPSTDTQYF.

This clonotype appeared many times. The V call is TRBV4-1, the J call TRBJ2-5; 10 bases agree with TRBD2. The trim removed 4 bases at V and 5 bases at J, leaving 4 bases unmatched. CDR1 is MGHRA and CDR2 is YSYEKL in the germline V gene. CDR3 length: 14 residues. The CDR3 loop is CASSRQREGETQYF. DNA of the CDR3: TGCGCCAGCAGCCGACAGCGGGAGGGGGAGACCCAGTACTTC.

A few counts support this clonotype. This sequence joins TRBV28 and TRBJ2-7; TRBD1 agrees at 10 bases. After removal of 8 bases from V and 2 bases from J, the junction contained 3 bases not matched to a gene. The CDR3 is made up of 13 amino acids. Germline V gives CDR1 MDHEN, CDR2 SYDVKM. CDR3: CASWGQGPYEQYF. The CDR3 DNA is TGTGCCAGCTGGGGACAGGGGCCCTACGAGCAGTACTTC.